Each of the 9 T cell receptor beta chains below was sequenced from the same sample in a study of OX40 agonist ivuxolimab in advanced cancers. Only in-frame clones appear in the TCRdb table, and some are missing; sequencing was by immunoSEQ multiplex PCR. The profile covers more than 45,000 clones, with about 80% appearing a single time and under 2.5% taken by the ten largest. The specimen was CD4+ or CD8+ T cells sorted from blood, collected in a trial of the OX40 agonist ivuxolimab. These receptors came from an adult with an advanced solid tumor such as melanoma, head and neck, liver or kidney cancer.

J is TRBJ1-4 and V is TRBV4-2, with 7 nucleotides matching TRBD1. Germline lookup yields CDR1 LGHNA and CDR2 YNFKEQ. The V gene end was trimmed by 4 bases and the J gene end by 5 bases; junction bases not matched to a gene: 4. The CDR3 length is 14 residues. CDR3 DNA: TGTGCCAGCAGCCCGGGACAGAGGAATGAAAAACTGTTTTTT. It encodes CASSPGQRNEKLFF.

The chain links TRBV6-1 to TRBJ2-7, with a possible D match to TRBD1 (5 bases). The V gene lost 8 bases and the J gene lost 0 bases, with 14 bases spanning the gap. In germline, CDR1 is MNHNS, CDR2 SASEGT. This CDR3 region has 14 residues. This chain's CDR3 is CASSNDRLSYEQYF. The CDR3 DNA reads TGTGCCAGCTCCAACGACAGACTCTCCTACGAGCAGTACTTC.

J is TRBJ2-3 and V is TRBV9, with 7 bases matching TRBD2. Per the germline V gene, CDR1 is SGDLS and CDR2 is YYNGEE. The CDR3 spans 14 residues. With V trimmed by 6 bases and J by 4 bases, 8 bases remained unmatched. CDR3 amino acids: CASTLTSGADTQYF. The CDR3 DNA reads TGTGCCAGCACCCTGACCAGCGGGGCAGATACGCAGTATTTT.

The chain combines TRBV2 with TRBJ2-3, with 9 bases aligning to TRBD2. The CDR3 spans 17 residues. Germline CDR1 SNHLY, CDR2 FYNNEI. V lost 2 bases, J lost 2 bases, and 8 bases stayed unmatched. The CDR3: CASSERLAGSFTDTQYF. CDR3 DNA: TGTGCCAGCAGTGAAAGGCTAGCGGGATCATTCACAGATACGCAGTATTTT.

The chain uses TRBV11-2 and TRBJ2-7; 10 positions match TRBD2. V shed 0 bases, J shed 8 bases, and the junction held 7 bases outside the gene matches. The CDR3 runs to 15 residues. From germline, CDR1 is SGHAT and CDR2 FQNNGV. CDR3 region: CASSLEGAGGTKQYF. In nucleotides, the CDR3 is TGTGCCAGCAGCTTAGAAGGAGCGGGAGGGACAAAGCAGTACTTC.

The chain joins TRBV19 to TRBJ2-7; 8 nucleotides align to TRBD1. This CDR3 spans 13 amino acids. CDR1 is LNHDA, CDR2 SQIVND, per germline (reference sequence). Losses at the gene ends were 5 bases for V and 11 bases for J; bases not matched to a gene: 11. The CDR3 sequence: CASSVTGTGKKYF. The CDR3 coding sequence is TGTGCCAGTAGTGTCACCGGGACAGGCAAGAAGTACTTC.

V gene TRBV7-8 combines with J gene TRBJ1-1; TRBD1 matches 8 bases. This CDR3 is 12 amino acids long. V dropped 0 bases and J dropped 10; count of bases not matched to a gene: 1. The V gene's germline CDR1 is SGHVS and CDR2 FQNEAQ. CDR3 residues: CASSLATGGAFF. CDR3 bases: TGTGCCAGCAGCTTAGCTACAGGGGGAGCTTTCTTT.

This chain connects TRBV4-1 to TRBJ2-7; 11 bases agree with TRBD2. The trim removed 2 bases at V and 7 bases at J, leaving 19 bases unmatched. The CDR3 length is 19 residues. From germline, CDR1 is MGHRA and CDR2 YSYEKL. Written as DNA, the CDR3 is TGCGCCAGCAGCCAACGCCCTCCGGGACTAGCGGAGGCGCCCGGGGAGCAGTACTTC. It specifies CASSQRPPGLAEAPGEQYF.

This clone was observed a few times. The J gene is TRBJ2-7, the V gene TRBV11-2; D is possibly TRBD1 (6 bases). There are 13 residues in the CDR3. Trimming took off 5 bases at V and 3 bases at J, with 11 bases between the two ends. CDR1 SGHAT and CDR2 FQNNGV come from the germline V gene. The CDR3 loop is CASSRGGSYEQYF. CDR3 nucleotides: TGTGCCAGCAGCCGAGGGGGTAGCTACGAGCAGTACTTC.